This TCR beta chain was identified in a study of identical twins. V was shortened by 5 bases and J by 2 bases, with 18 bases between the two germline ends. Looked up from germline, CDR1 is SEHNR and CDR2 is FQNEAQ (reference sequence). The CDR3 consists of 16 residues. A single record per CDR3 protein comes from TCRdb applying MiXCR to the 5' RACE reads. Among approximately 490,000 distinct CDR3 sequences listed, approximately 20% were seen once. This clonotype came up a few times. Another study also made use of these data, one on yellow fever vaccine responses in identical twins.

Sequencing used CD4+ T cells sorted from blood. J is TRBJ1-1 and V is TRBV7-9; D may be TRBD1 (5 bases). The origin of this receptor is a woman under 30 in good health. The DNA of the CDR3 is TGTGCCAGCAGCGCGATCGAGCAGGGCCGAAACACTGAAGCTTTCTTT. Translating gives CASSAIEQGRNTEAFF. The variable domain in full, completed from reference TRBV7-9 and TRBJ1-1, reads DTGVSQNPRHKITKRGQNVTFRCDPISEHNRLYWYRQTLGQGPEFLTYFQNEAQLEKSRLLSDRFSAERPKGSFSTLEIQRTEQGDSAMYLCASSAIEQGRNTEAFFGQGTRLTVV.